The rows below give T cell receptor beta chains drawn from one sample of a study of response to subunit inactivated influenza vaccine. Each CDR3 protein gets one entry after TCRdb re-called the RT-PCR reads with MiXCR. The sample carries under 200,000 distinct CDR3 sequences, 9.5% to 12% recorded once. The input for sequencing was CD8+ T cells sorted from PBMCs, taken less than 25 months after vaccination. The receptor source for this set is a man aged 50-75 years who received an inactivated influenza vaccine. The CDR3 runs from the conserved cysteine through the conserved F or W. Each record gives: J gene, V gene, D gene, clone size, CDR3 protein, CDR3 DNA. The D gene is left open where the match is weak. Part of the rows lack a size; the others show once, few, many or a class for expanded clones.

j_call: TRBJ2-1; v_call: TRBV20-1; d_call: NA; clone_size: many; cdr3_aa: CSAQGSSYNEQFF; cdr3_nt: TGCAGTGCTCAGGGATCCTCCTACAATGAGCAGTTCTTC
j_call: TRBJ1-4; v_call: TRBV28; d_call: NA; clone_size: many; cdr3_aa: CASSFLVGDEKLFF; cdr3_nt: TGTGCCAGCAGTTTCTTAGTAGGGGATGAAAAACTGTTTTTT
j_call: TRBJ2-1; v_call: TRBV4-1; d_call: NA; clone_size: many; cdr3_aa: CASSQVGYNEQFF; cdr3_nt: TGCGCCAGCAGCCAAGTGGGGTACAATGAGCAGTTCTTC
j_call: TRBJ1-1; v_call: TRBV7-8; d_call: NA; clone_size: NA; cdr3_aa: CASSPNQNTEAFF; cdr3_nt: TGTGCCAGCAGCCCCAACCAGAACACTGAAGCTTTCTTT
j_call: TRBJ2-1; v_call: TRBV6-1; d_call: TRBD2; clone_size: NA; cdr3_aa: CASSALLAGVDYNEQFF; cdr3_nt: TGTGCCAGCAGCGCCCTGTTGGCGGGGGTGGACTACAATGAGCAGTTCTTC
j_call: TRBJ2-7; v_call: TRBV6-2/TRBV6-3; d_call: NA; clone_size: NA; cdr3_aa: CASSYRGEGYEQYF; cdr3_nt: TGTGCCAGCAGTTACAGGGGAGAAGGCTACGAGCAGTACTTC
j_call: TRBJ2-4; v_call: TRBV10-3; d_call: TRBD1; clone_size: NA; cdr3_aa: CAISGIQGAQNIQYF; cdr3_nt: TGTGCCATCAGTGGAATCCAGGGGGCTCAAAACATTCAGTACTTC
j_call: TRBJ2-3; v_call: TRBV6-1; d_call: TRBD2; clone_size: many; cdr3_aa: CASTSFLRENSDTQYF; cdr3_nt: TGTGCCAGCACCAGCTTTTTGCGGGAGAACTCAGATACGCAGTATTTT
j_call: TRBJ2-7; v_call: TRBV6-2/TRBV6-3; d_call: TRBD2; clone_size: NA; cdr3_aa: CACSWLAGEPKGLYEQYF; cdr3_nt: TGTGCCTGCTCTTGGCTAGCGGGAGAACCCAAGGGCCTCTACGAGCAGTACTTC
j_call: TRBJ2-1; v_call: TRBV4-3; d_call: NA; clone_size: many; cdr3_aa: CASSQSGTSGYNEQFF; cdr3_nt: TGCGCCAGCAGCCAATCCGGGACAAGTGGCTACAATGAGCAGTTCTTC
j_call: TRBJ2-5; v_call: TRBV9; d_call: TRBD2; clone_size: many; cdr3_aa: CASSVGRAGGSETQYF; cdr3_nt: TGTGCCAGCAGCGTAGGTCGAGCGGGAGGGTCGGAGACCCAGTACTTC
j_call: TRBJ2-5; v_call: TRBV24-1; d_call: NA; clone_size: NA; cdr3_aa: CATSGAGSFPQETQYF; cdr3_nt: TGTGCCACCAGTGGAGCAGGTAGCTTCCCACAAGAGACCCAGTACTTC
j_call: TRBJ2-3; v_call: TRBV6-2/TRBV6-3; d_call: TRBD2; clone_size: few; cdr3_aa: CASSYSIRLAGPYDTQYF; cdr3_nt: TGTGCCAGCAGTTACTCGATAAGGCTAGCGGGACCCTATGATACGCAGTATTTT
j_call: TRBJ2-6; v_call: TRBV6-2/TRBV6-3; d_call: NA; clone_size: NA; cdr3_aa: CASSYEESGANVLTF; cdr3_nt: TGTGCCAGCAGTTACGAGGAGTCTGGGGCCAACGTCCTGACTTTC
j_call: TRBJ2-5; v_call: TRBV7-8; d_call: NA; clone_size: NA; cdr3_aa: CASSQHGGRQETQYF; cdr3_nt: TGTGCCAGCAGCCAGCACGGGGGGCGCCAAGAGACCCAGTACTTC
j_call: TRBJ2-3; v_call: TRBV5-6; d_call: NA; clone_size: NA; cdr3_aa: CASGLGGREGTDTQYF; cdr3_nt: TGTGCCAGCGGCCTCGGGGGCAGGGAAGGCACAGATACGCAGTATTTT
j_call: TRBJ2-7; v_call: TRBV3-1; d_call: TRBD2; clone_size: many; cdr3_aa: CASSQDLERTSGDYEQYF; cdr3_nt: TGTGCCAGCAGCCAAGATCTTGAGAGGACTAGCGGGGACTACGAGCAGTACTTC
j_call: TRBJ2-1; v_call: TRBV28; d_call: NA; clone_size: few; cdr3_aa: CASKKQGLAYNEQFF; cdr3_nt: TGTGCCAGCAAAAAGCAGGGGTTGGCCTACAATGAGCAGTTCTTC
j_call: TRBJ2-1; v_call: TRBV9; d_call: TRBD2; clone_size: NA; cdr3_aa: CASSAFRGTSGHNEQFF; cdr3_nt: TGTGCCAGCAGCGCCTTCCGAGGGACTAGCGGTCACAATGAGCAGTTCTTC
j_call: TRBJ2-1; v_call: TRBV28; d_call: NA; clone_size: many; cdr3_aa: CASSLRTEGAYNEQFF; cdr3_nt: TGTGCCAGCAGTCTTAGGACCGAAGGGGCCTACAATGAGCAGTTCTTC
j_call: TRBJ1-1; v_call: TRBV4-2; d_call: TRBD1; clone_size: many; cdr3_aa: CASSQPTGSTEAFF; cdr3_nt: TGTGCCAGCAGCCAACCGACAGGGAGTACTGAAGCTTTCTTT
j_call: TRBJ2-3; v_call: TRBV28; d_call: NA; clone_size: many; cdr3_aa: CASSPPRTTITDTQYF; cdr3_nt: TGTGCCAGCAGTCCGCCAAGGACAACCATCACAGATACGCAGTATTTT
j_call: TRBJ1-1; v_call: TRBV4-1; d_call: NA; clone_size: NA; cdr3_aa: CASSQVEGALNTEAFF; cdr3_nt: TGCGCCAGCAGCCAAGTTGAGGGCGCGTTGAACACTGAAGCTTTCTTT
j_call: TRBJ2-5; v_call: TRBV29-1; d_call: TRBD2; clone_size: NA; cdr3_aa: CSVEDGSGRAGRETQYF; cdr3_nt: TGCAGCGTTGAAGATGGTAGCGGGAGGGCCGGGAGGGAGACCCAGTACTTC
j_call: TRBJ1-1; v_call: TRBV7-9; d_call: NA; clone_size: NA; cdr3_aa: CASSLGGRVEAFF; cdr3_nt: TGTGCCAGCAGCTTAGGGGGCAGGGTTGAAGCTTTCTTT
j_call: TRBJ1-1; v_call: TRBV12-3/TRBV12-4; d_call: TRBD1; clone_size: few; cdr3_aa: CASSLTGVNTEAFF; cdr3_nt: TGTGCCAGCAGTTTAACAGGGGTGAACACTGAAGCTTTCTTT
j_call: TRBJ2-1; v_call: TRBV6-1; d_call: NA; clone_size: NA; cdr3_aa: CATSGYLYNEQFF; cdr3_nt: TGTGCCACTTCAGGGTACCTCTACAATGAGCAGTTCTTC
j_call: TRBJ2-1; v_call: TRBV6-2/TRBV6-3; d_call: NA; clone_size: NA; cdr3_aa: CASSYLTPNEQFF; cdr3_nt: TGTGCCAGCAGTTACCTGACTCCCAATGAGCAGTTCTTC
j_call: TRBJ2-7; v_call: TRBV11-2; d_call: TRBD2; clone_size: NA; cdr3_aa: CASSSGTSGSLRAIYEQYF; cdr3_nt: TGTGCCAGCAGCTCGGGGACTAGCGGGAGCCTCAGGGCAATCTACGAGCAGTACTTC
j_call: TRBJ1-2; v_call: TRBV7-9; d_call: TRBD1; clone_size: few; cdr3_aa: CASSLGRGQDNYGYTF; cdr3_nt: TGTGCCAGCAGCTTAGGGCGGGGACAGGATAACTATGGCTACACCTTC
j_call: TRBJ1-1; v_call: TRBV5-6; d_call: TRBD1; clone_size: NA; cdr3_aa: CASSPYRDRGVNTEAFF; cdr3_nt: TGTGCCAGCAGCCCATACCGGGACAGGGGAGTGAACACTGAAGCTTTCTTT
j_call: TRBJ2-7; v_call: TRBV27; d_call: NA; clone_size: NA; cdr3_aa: CASSPPGEVGGSTYEQYF; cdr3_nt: TGTGCCAGCAGTCCCCCCGGTGAGGTAGGTGGGTCCACCTACGAGCAGTACTTC
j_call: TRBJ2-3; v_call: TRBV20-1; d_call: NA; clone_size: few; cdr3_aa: CSAPGEASDTQYF; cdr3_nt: TGCAGTGCCCCTGGGGAGGCGTCAGATACGCAGTATTTT
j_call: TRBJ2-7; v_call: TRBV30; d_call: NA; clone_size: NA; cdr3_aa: CAWKGTPSYEQYF; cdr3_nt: TGTGCCTGGAAGGGGACCCCATCCTACGAGCAGTACTTC
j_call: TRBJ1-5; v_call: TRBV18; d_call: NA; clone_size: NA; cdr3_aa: CASSPSGGYQPQHF; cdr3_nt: TGTGCCAGCTCACCGTCGGGGGGGTATCAGCCCCAGCATTTT
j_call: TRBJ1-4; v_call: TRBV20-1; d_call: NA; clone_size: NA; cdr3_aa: CSARPLGTLEKLFF; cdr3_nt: TGCAGTGCTAGACCCCTTGGGACCCTCGAAAAACTGTTTTTT
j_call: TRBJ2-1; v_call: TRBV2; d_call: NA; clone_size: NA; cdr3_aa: CASKKRADEQFF; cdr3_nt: TGTGCCAGCAAGAAAAGGGCCGATGAGCAGTTCTTC
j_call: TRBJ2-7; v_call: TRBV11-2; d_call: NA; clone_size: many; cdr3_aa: CASSPVKVLTYEQYF; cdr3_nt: TGTGCCAGCAGCCCCGTTAAGGTCTTGACCTACGAGCAGTACTTC
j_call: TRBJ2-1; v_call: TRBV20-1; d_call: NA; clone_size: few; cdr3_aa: CSATLTESGRSSYNEQFF; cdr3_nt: TGCAGTGCTACCCTTACTGAGAGCGGAAGGAGCTCCTACAATGAGCAGTTCTTC
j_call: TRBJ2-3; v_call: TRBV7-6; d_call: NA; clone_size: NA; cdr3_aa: CASSLAREQIPDTQYF; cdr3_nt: TGTGCCAGCAGCTTAGCGCGTGAACAGATCCCAGATACGCAGTATTTT